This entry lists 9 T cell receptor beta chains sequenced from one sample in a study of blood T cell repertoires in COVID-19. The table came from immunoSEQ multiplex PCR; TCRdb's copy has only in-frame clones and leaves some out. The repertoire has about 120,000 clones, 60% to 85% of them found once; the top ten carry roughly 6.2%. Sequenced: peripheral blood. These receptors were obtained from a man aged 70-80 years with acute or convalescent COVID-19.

The CDR3 reads CASSIGRDSPLHF. DNA for the CDR3: TGTGCCAGTAGTATAGGGCGGGATTCACCCCTCCACTTT. The chain employs TRBV19 and TRBJ1-6; D ambiguous. Germline values: CDR1 LNHDA, CDR2 SQIVND (reference sequence). The CDR3 totals 13 residues. V lost 1 base and J lost 8, with 6 bases in between.

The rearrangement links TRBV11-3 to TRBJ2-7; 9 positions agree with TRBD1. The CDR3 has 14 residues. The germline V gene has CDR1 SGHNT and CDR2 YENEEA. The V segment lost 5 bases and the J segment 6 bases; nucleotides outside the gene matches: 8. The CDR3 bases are TGTGCCAGCAGCCCTCGGACAGGGGAAGGCGAGCAGTACTTC. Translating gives CASSPRTGEGEQYF. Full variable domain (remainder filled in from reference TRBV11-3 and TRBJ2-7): EAGVVQSPRYKIIEKKQPVAFWCNPISGHNTLYWYLQNLGQGPELLIRYENEEAVDDSQLPKDRFSAERLKGVDSTLKIQPAELGDSAVYLCASSPRTGEGEQYFGPGTRLTVT.

For the CDR3, the DNA is TGTGCCAGCAGCCAGGGACAGGGGACTTTTGGCTACACCTTC. The encoded protein is CASSQGQGTFGYTF. The chain uses TRBV7-9 and TRBJ1-2; TRBD1 matches 10 bases. The CDR3 loop spans 14 amino acids. J was trimmed by 7 bases and V by 5 bases; bases with no gene match: 7. Germline V gives CDR1 SEHNR, CDR2 FQNEAQ (reference sequence).

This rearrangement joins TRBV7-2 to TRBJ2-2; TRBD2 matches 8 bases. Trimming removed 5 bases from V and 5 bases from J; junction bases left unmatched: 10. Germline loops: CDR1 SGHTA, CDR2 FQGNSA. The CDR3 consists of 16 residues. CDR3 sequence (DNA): TGTGCCAGCAGCACTCGGGGGGGTGCGAGGACCGGGGAGCTGTTTTTT. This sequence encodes CASSTRGGARTGELFF. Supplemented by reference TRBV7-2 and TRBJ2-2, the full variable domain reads GAGVSQSPSNKVTEKGKDVELRCDPISGHTALYWYRQSLGQGLEFLIYFQGNSAPDKSGLPSDRFSAERTGGSVSTLTIQRTQQEDSAVYLCASSTRGGARTGELFFGEGSRLTVL.

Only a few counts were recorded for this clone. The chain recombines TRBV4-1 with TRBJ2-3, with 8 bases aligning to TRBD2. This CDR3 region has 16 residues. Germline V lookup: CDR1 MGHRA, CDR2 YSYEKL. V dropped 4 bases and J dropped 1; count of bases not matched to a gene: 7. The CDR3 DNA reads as TGCGCCAGCAGCCGGACTAGCCAGACGGGCACAGATACGCAGTATTTT. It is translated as CASSRTSQTGTDTQYF.

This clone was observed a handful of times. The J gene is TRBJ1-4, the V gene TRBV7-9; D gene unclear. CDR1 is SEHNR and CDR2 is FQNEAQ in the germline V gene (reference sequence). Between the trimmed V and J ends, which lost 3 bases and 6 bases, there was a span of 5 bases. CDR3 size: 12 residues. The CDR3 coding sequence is TGTGCCAGCAGCTTGGTAGATGAAAAACTGTTTTTT. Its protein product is CASSLVDEKLFF.

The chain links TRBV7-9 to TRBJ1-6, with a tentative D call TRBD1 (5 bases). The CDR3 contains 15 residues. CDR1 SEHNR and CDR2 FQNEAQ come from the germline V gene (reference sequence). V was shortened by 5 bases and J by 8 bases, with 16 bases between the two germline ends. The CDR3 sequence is CASSPRGEEYSPLHF. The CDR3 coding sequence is TGTGCCAGCAGCCCACGGGGGGAGGAGTATTCACCCCTCCACTTT.

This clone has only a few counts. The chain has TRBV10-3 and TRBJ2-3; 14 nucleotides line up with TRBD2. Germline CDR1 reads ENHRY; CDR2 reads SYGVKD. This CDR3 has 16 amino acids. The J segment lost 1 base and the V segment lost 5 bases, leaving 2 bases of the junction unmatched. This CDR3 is CAISPGLAGGTDTQYF. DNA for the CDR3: TGTGCCATCAGTCCGGGACTAGCGGGAGGCACAGATACGCAGTATTTT.

The CDR3 loop reads CAWRQGQGAGSPLHF. CDR3 DNA: TGTGCCTGGAGGCAGGGACAGGGGGCCGGGTCACCCCTCCACTTT. This rearrangement joins TRBV30 to TRBJ1-6; 12 nucleotides match TRBD1. Germline loops: CDR1 GTSNPN, CDR2 SVGIG (reference sequence). Trimming at V came to 3 bases and at J to 10 bases, leaving 7 bases not matched to a gene. The CDR3 runs to 15 residues.